This TCR beta chain was profiled in a study of T cells in localized non-small cell lung cancer. Whole-study results and caveats: Of the top 100 tumor clones, median around 60 were in adjacent lung, 25 to 35 among its top 100. Sequencing involved a lone tumor region, leaving heterogeneity possible. Measurement of T cell clonality placed uninvolved adjacent lung highest, above the level in tumor.

Assay used: immunoSEQ multiplex PCR; TCRdb lists only in-frame clones, some missing. The table lists about 2,000 clones, roughly 19% of them singletons, with 12% to 15% in the top ten. About this clone: The antigen is undetermined.

The V end was cut by 3 bases, the J end by 1 base, with 8 bases between. CDR3 length: 14 residues. Germline assignment: CDR1 KGHSH and CDR2 LQKENI. This sample comprised lung tumor tissue, obtained before any cancer treatment. The chain recombines TRBV18 with TRBJ2-3; D is uncertain. This receptor was taken from a male donor at least 60 years old with stage I lung adenocarcinoma. The DNA of the CDR3 is TGTGCCAGCTCACCCAGCCAGGGCACAGATACGCAGTATTTT. Amino acids: CASSPSQGTDTQYF.